The 12 T cell receptor beta chains reported below all come from one sample, sequenced in a study of beta chain features in type 1 diabetes. What was sequenced were expressed TCRB transcripts, since all of the isolated RNA had been reverse transcribed. Sequenced by immunoSEQ multiplex PCR; TCRdb stores in-frame clones only, minus some. The sample gives around 250,000 clones, around 65% of which show up once; 0.053% is in the top ten. The sample comprised naive CD4+ T cells from blood. These receptors all stem from a young man in good health.

V gene TRBV6-1 combines with J gene TRBJ2-3, with 7 bases matching TRBD1. Germline trimming cut 4 bases from V and 2 bases from J; bases unmatched to any gene: 3. The CDR3 has 14 amino acids. Germline CDR1 is MNHNS and CDR2 is SASEGT. CDR3 residues: CASSVGQVTDTQYF. Written as DNA, the CDR3 is TGTGCCAGCAGTGTTGGACAGGTCACAGATACGCAGTATTTT.

V usage is TRBV29-1 and J usage is TRBJ2-1, with 7 bases matching TRBD1. Germline CDR1 and CDR2: SQVTM and ANQGSEA. Trimming took 6 bases from V and 6 from J; bases not matched to a gene: 5. This CDR3 region has 12 residues. CDR3 in DNA: TGCAGCGTCGCCCCAGGGGGCAATGAGCAGTTCTTC. Translating gives CSVAPGGNEQFF.

Comment on this clone: This same CDR3 is encoded by further DNA sequences in the sample. The V call is TRBV29-1, the J call TRBJ2-5; D is perhaps TRBD2 (6 bases). Germline V gene lookup returns CDR1 SQVTM and CDR2 ANQGSEA. Trimming removed 6 bases at V and 5 bases at J, with 16 bases between. This CDR3 has 13 amino acids. CDR3 DNA sequence: TGCAGCGTGGAGGGCGGTCGACGGGAGACCCAGTACTTC. Its translation is CSVEGGRRETQYF.

The CDR3 DNA sequence: TGTGCCAGCAGCTTAGACAGGGGATTTGGCAATGAGCAGTTCTTC. Its translation is CASSLDRGFGNEQFF. This sequence joins TRBV7-8 and TRBJ2-1; 7 bases match TRBD1. Germline CDR1 is SGHVS and CDR2 is FQNEAQ. CDR3 size: 15 residues. Trimming removed 1 base from V and 6 bases from J; junction bases left unmatched: 6. Full variable domain (missing parts from reference TRBV7-8 and TRBJ2-1): GAGVSQSPRYKVAKRGQDVALRCDPISGHVSLFWYQQALGQGPEFLTYFQNEAQLDKSGLPSDRFFAERPEGSVSTLKIQRTQQEDSAVYLCASSLDRGFGNEQFFGPGTRLTVL.

The sample holds a few counts of this clone. The V gene is TRBV30, the J gene TRBJ2-7; 7 bases are shared with TRBD1. Germline V gene lookup returns CDR1 GTSNPN and CDR2 SVGIG (reference sequence). V trimming: 3 bases; J trimming: 2 bases; junction bases outside the gene matches: 7. The CDR3 runs 14 residues. The CDR3 nucleotides read TGTGCCTGGAGACAGGGGACGTTGGCCTACGAGCAGTACTTC. It encodes CAWRQGTLAYEQYF.

The chain has TRBV9 and TRBJ2-5; 7 bases map to TRBD2. Germline lookup yields CDR1 SGDLS and CDR2 YYNGEE. The CDR3 covers 15 residues. Trimming removed 3 bases from V and 5 bases from J; junction bases left unmatched: 10. CDR3 sequence: CASSAGTKGSETQYF. CDR3 bases: TGTGCCAGCAGCGCCGGGACTAAGGGGTCGGAGACCCAGTACTTC.

The V call is TRBV11-2, the J call TRBJ1-6; D gene ambiguous. The CDR3 extends over 12 amino acids. CDR1 and CDR2 from the germline V gene are SGHAT and FQNNGV. V was pared by 5 bases and J by 9 bases, with 8 bases between. In nucleotides, the CDR3 is TGTGCCAGCAGCGAACTTCTTTCACCCCTCCACTTT. Its translation: CASSELLSPLHF. Drawing the rest from reference TRBV11-2 and TRBJ1-6, the complete variable domain is EAGVAQSPRYKIIEKRQSVAFWCNPISGHATLYWYQQILGQGPKLLIQFQNNGVVDDSQLPKDRFSAERLKGVDSTLKIQPAKLEDSAVYLCASSELLSPLHFGNGTRLTVT.

The sample holds a few counts of this clone. The V gene is TRBV18, the J gene TRBJ2-1; D is ambiguous. Germline lookup yields CDR1 KGHSH and CDR2 LQKENI. The ends were cut back, 3 bases at V and 2 bases at J, with 5 bases in the middle. The CDR3 loop spans 13 amino acids. The CDR3 loop is CASSPSTYNEQFF. The CDR3 DNA follows: TGTGCCAGCTCACCGAGCACCTACAATGAGCAGTTCTTC.

This chain connects TRBV30 to TRBJ1-5; D ambiguous. The length of the CDR3 is 14 residues. Germline V gene lookup returns CDR1 GTSNPN and CDR2 SVGIG (reference sequence). Trimming stripped 1 base from V and 5 bases from J, with 12 bases between. The CDR3 coding sequence is TGTGCCTGGAGTGGGAGGGTGTCAGATCAGCCCCAGCATTTT. This translates into CAWSGRVSDQPQHF.

This clone is a singleton in its sample. This sequence joins TRBV29-1 and TRBJ2-7; 7 nucleotides agree with TRBD1. The junction had 13 bases not matched to a gene; V was cut back by 3 bases and J by 5 bases. The CDR3 length is 15 residues. Germline CDR1 reads SQVTM; CDR2 reads ANQGSEA. The CDR3 sequence is CSVDHRVAGGNEQYF. In DNA, the CDR3 is TGCAGCGTTGACCACCGAGTAGCAGGGGGAAACGAGCAGTACTTC.

V is TRBV30 and J is TRBJ2-1, with unresolved D. CDR1 and CDR2 (germline): GTSNPN, SVGIG (reference sequence). The germline V and J ends were trimmed by 1 base and 2 bases, with 12 bases remaining between them. This CDR3 is 15 amino acids long. The CDR3 nucleotides read TGTGCCTGGAGTGAGGCTCCGTCTCCCTACAATGAGCAGTTCTTC. This encodes CAWSEAPSPYNEQFF.

DNA of the CDR3: TGTGCCTGGAGTGTACGGGGGACAGGGGACGCCGGGGAGCTGTTTTTT. Protein product: CAWSVRGTGDAGELFF. This sequence joins TRBV30 and TRBJ2-2; 10 nucleotides align to TRBD1. J lost 6 bases, V lost 0 bases, and 7 bases had no gene match. The CDR3 covers 16 residues. CDR1 is GTSNPN and CDR2 is SVGIG in the germline V gene (reference sequence). Full variable domain (rest looked up from reference TRBV30 and TRBJ2-2): SQTIHQWPATLVQPVGSPLSLECTVEGTSNPNLYWYRQAAGRGLQLLFYSVGIGQISSEVPQNLSASRPQDRQFILSSKKLLLSDSGFYLCAWSVRGTGDAGELFFGEGSRLTVL.